The rows below give T cell receptor beta chains drawn from one sample of a study of STAT3 mutations in large granular lymphocyte leukemia. The repertoire was sequenced with immunoSEQ multiplex PCR; TCRdb's copy has only in-frame clones and lacks some. The table shows about 24,000 clones, with approximately 94% occurring only once. Material for sequencing was peripheral blood mononuclear cells. These receptors were collected from a man aged 35 to 55 with T-cell large granular lymphocyte leukemia. Some clones in this sample may be carry-over from other donors' samples. The conserved cysteine and the conserved F or W are not part of the CDR3 here.

v_gene: TRBV10-3
j_gene: TRBJ2-7
CDR3aa: AISEMAATYEQY

v_gene: TRBV5-6
j_gene: TRBJ1-4
CDR3aa: ASSLLGYSEEKLF

v_gene: TRBV7-2
j_gene: TRBJ1-3
CDR3aa: ASSLQGSGNTIY

v_gene: TRBV7-9
j_gene: TRBJ1-3
CDR3aa: ASSLAGAGNTIY

v_gene: TRBV19
j_gene: TRBJ2-1
CDR3aa: ASSIGHSTNNEQF

v_gene: TRBV4-1
j_gene: TRBJ1-2
CDR3aa: ASSRDPYFSWGYT

v_gene: TRBV29-1
j_gene: TRBJ2-5
CDR3aa: SVEDPGSPAGETQY

v_gene: TRBV5-1
j_gene: TRBJ1-5
CDR3aa: ASSLTSDSNQPQH

v_gene: TRBV5-1
j_gene: TRBJ1-5
CDR3aa: ASSLGPNQPQH

v_gene: TRBV19
j_gene: TRBJ1-6
CDR3aa: ATRSYNSPLH

v_gene: TRBV19
j_gene: TRBJ1-6
CDR3aa: ASSMGSVYNSPLH

v_gene: TRBV7-9
j_gene: TRBJ1-1
CDR3aa: ASSLGHLNTEAF

v_gene: TRBV7-9
j_gene: TRBJ2-5
CDR3aa: ASSPGGEETQY

v_gene: TRBV29-1
j_gene: TRBJ1-1
CDR3aa: SVPGHEAF

v_gene: TRBV7-2
j_gene: TRBJ2-7
CDR3aa: ASIPGGTGRSYEQY

v_gene: TRBV27
j_gene: TRBJ1-1
CDR3aa: ASRNDLNTEAF

v_gene: TRBV6-5
j_gene: TRBJ1-1
CDR3aa: ASSYGGVNTEAF

v_gene: TRBV29-1
j_gene: TRBJ2-7
CDR3aa: SILTGETYEQY

v_gene: TRBV6-5
j_gene: TRBJ2-7
CDR3aa: ASSLGGEFEQY

v_gene: TRBV9
j_gene: TRBJ2-3
CDR3aa: ASSVASGGASTDTQY

v_gene: TRBV11-2
j_gene: TRBJ1-2
CDR3aa: ASSPQTVLS

v_gene: TRBV30
j_gene: TRBJ2-3
CDR3aa: AWTWRGPTDTQY

v_gene: TRBV30
j_gene: TRBJ1-5
CDR3aa: AWSVGGGRNQPQH

v_gene: TRBV14
j_gene: TRBJ1-4
CDR3aa: ASSQGWSNEKLF

v_gene: TRBV6-9
j_gene: TRBJ1-5
CDR3aa: ASSRPGTGVTGDQPQH

v_gene: TRBV10-3
j_gene: TRBJ2-7
CDR3aa: AISSGASSYEQY

v_gene: TRBV7-6
j_gene: TRBJ2-5
CDR3aa: ASSLAPETQY

v_gene: TRBV7-2
j_gene: TRBJ1-2
CDR3aa: ASSLEGVRGYT

v_gene: TRBV6-5
j_gene: TRBJ1-2
CDR3aa: ASSYEGGVYGYT

v_gene: TRBV18
j_gene: TRBJ2-3
CDR3aa: ASSPSQTDTQY

v_gene: TRBV29-1
j_gene: TRBJ1-2
CDR3aa: SVEDVKEGYT

v_gene: TRBV5-1
j_gene: TRBJ2-1
CDR3aa: ASSLDGYNEQF

v_gene: TRBV30
j_gene: TRBJ1-5
CDR3aa: AWSHSGQGGHQPQH

v_gene: TRBV7-2
j_gene: TRBJ1-2
CDR3aa: ASSLALVAGAHGYT

v_gene: TRBV7-9
j_gene: TRBJ1-3
CDR3aa: ASSLARGFGNTIY

v_gene: TRBV6-5
j_gene: TRBJ1-6
CDR3aa: ASSYSYRGQSPLH

v_gene: TRBV2
j_gene: TRBJ2-2
CDR3aa: ASRGQDTYTGELF

v_gene: TRBV27
j_gene: TRBJ2-7
CDR3aa: ASSYREEYEQY

v_gene: TRBV18
j_gene: TRBJ1-4
CDR3aa: ASSPDRGGEKLF

v_gene: TRBV9
j_gene: TRBJ2-7
CDR3aa: ASSVGGGLSYEQY

v_gene: TRBV19
j_gene: TRBJ2-1
CDR3aa: ASSFRRQGSYNEQF

v_gene: TRBV19
j_gene: TRBJ1-5
CDR3aa: ASSIGGSAGMNQPQH

v_gene: TRBV18
j_gene: TRBJ1-5
CDR3aa: ASGSGSSNQPQH

v_gene: TRBV5-1
j_gene: TRBJ2-6
CDR3aa: ASSFSGQGASGANVLT

v_gene: TRBV9
j_gene: TRBJ1-5
CDR3aa: ASSVVPNQPQH